This section outlines one T cell receptor (beta chain) sequence together with its context. This clone was detected once. Its target antigen remains unknown. Within one base of it there is no much larger clone, and no base qualities were kept. The data originate from a study of T cell changes during pregnancy in multiple sclerosis (dated by TCRdb to about 2019). As for the study more broadly: The study looked at changes in the T cell repertoire across pregnancy in women with multiple sclerosis.

Via the germline V gene, CDR1 is SGHVS and CDR2 FNYEAQ. Including cysteine and phenylalanine, the CDR3 has 13 amino acids. Kept here is only the CDR3 DNA, which spans 39 bases and is read in frame from base 1. Trimming costs V 1 base and J 5 bases, and their ends lie 9 bases apart. Libraries were built with the immunoSEQ multiplex PCR assay. The clones in this table, taken by TCRdb from immuneACCESS, are in-frame only. Not every clone is retained; where verified, under half of the shortfall comes from an unresolved V gene, and the cause of the rest is unknown. A total of about 59,000 clones appear in this sample, about 94% of them only once. About 3% of the sample lies in the top ten.

This sequence was found in a female donor in good health, enrolled as a control in a pregnancy study. Source: peripheral blood, taken in the third trimester of pregnancy. This sequence uses TRBV7-6 and TRBJ2-7; the D segment could be TRBD1, given 5 matching bases. Here is the DNA: TGTGCCAGCAGCTTAGGCAGGGCGAACGAGCAGTACTTC. Translated, this gives CASSLGRANEQYF.